This entry features one TCR beta chain sequence. The germline V gene has CDR1 SGHTA and CDR2 FQGNSA. The CDR3 has 15 residues. V gave up 1 base and J gave up 0 bases, with 10 bases separating them. TCRdb's copy holds only in-frame clones and misses some; the assay was immunoSEQ multiplex PCR. This table holds about 180,000 clones, 90% found once. This entry comes from a study of control samples from healthy donors and cancer patients. The chain joins TRBV7-2 to TRBJ2-7; D ambiguous. The sequence was obtained from a woman in her forties or fifties in good health. The sample consisted of blood. The CDR3 reads CASSLGQSLSYEQYF. The CDR3 nucleotides read TGTGCCAGCAGCTTAGGTCAAAGCCTCTCCTACGAGCAGTACTTC. The variable domain in full, completed from reference TRBV7-2 and TRBJ2-7, reads GAGVSQSPSNKVTEKGKDVELRCDPISGHTALYWYRQSLGQGLEFLIYFQGNSAPDKSGLPSDRFSAERTGGSVSTLTIQRTQQEDSAVYLCASSLGQSLSYEQYFGPGTRLTVT.